This entry concerns a single T cell receptor (beta chain). Its antigen is currently not known. There are no base qualities to consult, and no much larger clone falls within one base. The sample originates from a study of blood T cell repertoires in COVID-19 (dated by TCRdb to about 2020). About the full investigation: The collaborator samples originated in the United States, Italy and Spain and spanned the acute and convalescent phases of COVID-19. The prospective study material was composed of cDNA or gDNA derived from T cells, B-cell-depleted T cells, or PBMCs. Deeply sampled blood TCRbeta repertoires from subjects exposed to, actively infected with, or recovered from COVID-19 were included in the dataset. A freely available public database, intended as a resource for researchers studying the immune response to SARS-CoV-2, is where the repertoires were released. Samples came from the ongoing ImmuneRACE study (first 160 participants) plus 1,254 subjects from 6 global collaborators. Nearly every sample came with metadata listing a de-identified subject ID, COVID-19 status, age in years and sex. Where available, HLA class I and class II types were obtained from metadata supplied by the sample provider rather than from assay-based typing.

In the germline V gene (reference sequence), CDR1 corresponds to GTSNPN and CDR2 to SVGIG. Taken from cysteine to phenylalanine, the CDR3 has 14 residues. Only CDR3 DNA is held: 42 bases, read in frame from base 1. Germline trimming amounts to 1 base on V and 6 bases on J, with 4 as the count of junction bases outside the gene matches. On the study overall, not on this receptor specifically: Clinical and demographic metadata were provided uncurated, with the amount varying by source and participant.

The immunoSEQ Assay, a bias-controlled multiplex PCR, was used to amplify TCRbeta CDR3 regions from genomic DNA. The study's own analysis went as follows. Within the assay, amplification of reference gene primers was used to estimate how many nucleated cells each sample contained. Sequence reads were collapsed and filtered to measure the absolute abundance of every unique TCRbeta CDR3 rearrangement. Productive Simpson clonality was computed per sample as the square root of Simpson's diversity index over productive rearrangements. TCRdb stores this immuneACCESS table with in-frame sequences only. Part of the clones is absent; in the studies checked, under half of the shortfall reflects unresolved V genes, and no reason is known for the rest. The V and J calls and clone size were taken over from that table, and D and trimming were inferred from the DNA. For this sample the table gives 140,000 to 150,000 clones, of which about 86% were detected only once. The ten top clones hold over 8.5% of the sample.

The collaborating institutions used their own protocols to collect whole blood in K2EDTA tubes. For TCRbeta analysis, collaborators shipped samples in one of three forms: frozen whole blood, isolated PBMCs, or DNA extracted from either of those sample types. The sequence was obtained from a woman aged 45 to 65 with active or convalescent COVID-19. The chain joins TRBV30 to TRBJ1-5, with 9 bases matching TRBD1. Sequenced material: peripheral blood. The DNA reads TGTGCCTGGAGTGGGACAGGGGTAGGTCAGCCCCAGCATTTT. This encodes CAWSGTGVGQPQHF.